Sequencing of this T cell receptor beta chain was carried out in a study of blood T cell repertoires in COVID-19 (dated by TCRdb to about 2020). Regarding the research as a whole: Samples covering the acute and convalescent phases of COVID-19 were provided by collaborators in the United States, Italy and Spain. Samples came from the ongoing ImmuneRACE study (first 160 participants) plus 1,254 subjects from 6 global collaborators. The material from the prospective study consisted of cDNA or gDNA derived from T cells, B-cell-depleted T cells, or PBMCs. HLA class I and class II types, where available, came from metadata supplied by the sample provider rather than from assay-based typing. A de-identified subject ID, COVID-19 status, age in years and sex were almost always included in the sample metadata. A freely available public database, intended as a resource for researchers studying the immune response to SARS-CoV-2, is where the repertoires were released. Subjects who had been exposed to COVID-19, were actively infected with it, or had recovered from it provided the deeply sampled blood TCRbeta repertoires that made up the dataset.

Study-wide findings and limitations: How much clinical and demographic metadata was included differed by source and by participant, and the metadata was provided uncurated.

Ends trimmed: V by 4 bases, J by 6 bases; bases unmatched to a gene: 9. The CDR3 measures 16 amino acids from cysteine to phenylalanine. CDR3 DNA only is kept here, 48 bases in frame from base 1. CDR1 and CDR2 were assigned from the germline V gene (reference sequence) as MNHNY and SVGAGI. This clone was seen a few times. What this receptor recognizes is not known. Base qualities are missing; no much larger clone stands one base away. TCRbeta CDR3 regions were amplified from genomic DNA using the immunoSEQ Assay, a bias-controlled multiplex PCR. Turning to the authors' computational methods: Within the assay, amplification of reference gene primers was used to estimate how many nucleated cells each sample contained. Sequence reads were collapsed and filtered to measure the absolute abundance of every unique TCRbeta CDR3 rearrangement. For each sample, productive Simpson clonality was calculated as the square root of Simpson's diversity index across productive rearrangements. TCRdb stores this immuneACCESS table with in-frame sequences only. Part of the clones is absent; in the studies checked, under half of the shortfall reflects unresolved V genes, and no reason is known for the rest. The V and J calls and clone size are taken from that table; D and trimming were inferred from the DNA. For this sample the table gives 150,000 to 200,000 clones, of which around four fifths were detected only once. Under 13% of the sample lies in the top ten.

Collaborating institutions collected whole blood in K2EDTA tubes following their own protocols. For TCRbeta analysis, collaborators shipped samples as frozen whole blood, isolated PBMCs, or DNA extracted from either of those sample types. This sequence originates from a human donor in a cohort sampled during active COVID-19. The specimen was peripheral blood. This chain is built from TRBV6-6 and TRBJ2-2, with TRBD1 identical over 9 junction bases. The nucleotide sequence reads as follows: TGTGCCAGCAGTTCATTCGGGACAGGGCGCGCCGGGGAGCTGTTTTTT. This translates into CASSSFGTGRAGELFF.